This T cell receptor beta chain originates from a study of blood T cell repertoires in COVID-19. The overall study: Samples of COVID-19 (acute and convalescent) were obtained from the United States, Italy and Spain.

Libraries were prepared by immunoSEQ multiplex PCR; TCRdb keeps only in-frame clonotypes and omits some of them. The sample has more than 250,000 clones; 85% to 90% are singletons. Source material: peripheral blood. This TCR came from a man between 18 and 35 years old with active or convalescent COVID-19.

CDR3: CASSPSGTGKEEQYF. In DNA, the CDR3 is TGTGCCAGCAGTCCGTCCGGGACAGGGAAAGAAGAGCAGTACTTC. This chain uses TRBV28 with TRBJ2-7; TRBD1 matches 9 bases. CDR3 size: 15 residues. V was pared by 5 bases and J by 7 bases, with 12 bases of the junction left unmatched. Germline V gives CDR1 MDHEN, CDR2 SYDVKM.